This entry features one T cell receptor (beta chain) sequence. The antigen is not known. This sample is part of a study of beta chain features in type 1 diabetes. Study-wide context: In all, more than 90,000,000 sorted cells from all samples were analyzed. Whole-study findings and limits: The naive, central memory and Treg TCRB repertoires showed an apparent similarity that was greater among patients than among healthy donors. Researchers could not determine here whether HLA type influences TCRB rearrangement.

Since all of the isolated RNA was reverse transcribed, expressed TCRB transcripts were what got sequenced. Read counts averaged approximately 3.5 million for samples of naive, central memory and regulatory T cells. Produced via immunoSEQ multiplex PCR; TCRdb's table is partial and in-frame only. The top ten clones hold around 0.05% of a sample with 400,000 to 550,000 clones, approximately 10% of them seen once. V lost 1 base and J lost 7; bases outside the gene matches: 9. The CDR3 loop spans 16 amino acids. Germline-derived CDR1 and CDR2 are SGHDN and FVKESK. This receptor was taken from a woman aged 18-29 years in good health. The chain carries TRBV14 and TRBJ2-1, with 8 positions matching TRBD1. Source material: naive CD4+ T cells from blood. The CDR3 region has the DNA TGTGCCAGCAGCCAAGTCCAACGACAGGGGTGGAATGAGCAGTTCTTC. This gives the protein CASSQVQRQGWNEQFF.